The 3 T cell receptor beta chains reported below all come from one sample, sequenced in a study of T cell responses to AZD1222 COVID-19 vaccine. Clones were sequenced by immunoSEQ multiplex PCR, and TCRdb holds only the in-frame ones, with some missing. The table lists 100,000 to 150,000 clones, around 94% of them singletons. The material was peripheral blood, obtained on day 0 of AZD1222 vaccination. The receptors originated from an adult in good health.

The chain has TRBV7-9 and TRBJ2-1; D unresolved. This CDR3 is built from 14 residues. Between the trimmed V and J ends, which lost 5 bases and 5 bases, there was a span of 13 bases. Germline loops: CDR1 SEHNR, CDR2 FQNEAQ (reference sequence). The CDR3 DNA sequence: TGTGCCAGCAGCCCCACCTCCTTCCACAATGAGCAGTTCTTC. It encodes CASSPTSFHNEQFF.

The CDR3 sequence: CASSSEPGRVSETQYF. The CDR3 region has the DNA TGTGCCAGCAGCTCCGAGCCGGGACGTGTTTCAGAGACCCAGTACTTC. This chain joins TRBV5-4 and TRBJ2-5, with D possibly called TRBD1 or TRBD2 (5 bases each). This CDR3 has 16 amino acids. Trimming removed 3 bases from V and 4 bases from J, with 19 bases in between. Looked up from germline, CDR1 is SGHNT and CDR2 is YYREEE (reference sequence).

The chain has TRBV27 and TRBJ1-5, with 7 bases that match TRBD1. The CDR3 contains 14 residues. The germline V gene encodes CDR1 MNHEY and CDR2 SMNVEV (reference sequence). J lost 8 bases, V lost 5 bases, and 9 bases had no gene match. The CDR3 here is CASSGDRGEKPQHF. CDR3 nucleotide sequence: TGTGCCAGCAGTGGGGACAGAGGTGAAAAGCCCCAGCATTTT.